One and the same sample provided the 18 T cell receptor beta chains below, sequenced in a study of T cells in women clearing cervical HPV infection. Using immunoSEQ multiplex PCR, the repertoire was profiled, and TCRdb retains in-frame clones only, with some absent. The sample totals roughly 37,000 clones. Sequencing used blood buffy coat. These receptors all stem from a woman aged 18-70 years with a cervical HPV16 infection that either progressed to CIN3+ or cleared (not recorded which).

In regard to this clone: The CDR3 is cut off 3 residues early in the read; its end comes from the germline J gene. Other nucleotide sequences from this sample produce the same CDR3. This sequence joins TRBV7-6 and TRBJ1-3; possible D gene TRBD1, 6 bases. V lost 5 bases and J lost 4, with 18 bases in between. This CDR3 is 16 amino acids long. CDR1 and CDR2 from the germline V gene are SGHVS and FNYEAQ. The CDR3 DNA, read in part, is TGTGCCAGCAGCCCCGGAGGGGGGGAGTTCGGAAACACC. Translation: CASSPGGGEFGNT. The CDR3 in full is CASSPGGGEFGNTIYF.

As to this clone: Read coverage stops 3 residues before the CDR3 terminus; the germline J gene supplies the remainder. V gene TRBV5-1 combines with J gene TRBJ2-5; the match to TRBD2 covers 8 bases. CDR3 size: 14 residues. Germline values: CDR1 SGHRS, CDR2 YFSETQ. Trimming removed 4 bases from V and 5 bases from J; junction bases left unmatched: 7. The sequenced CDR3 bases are TGCGCCAGCAGCCCACGTCGGGGGGGGGAGACC. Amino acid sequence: CASSPRRGGET. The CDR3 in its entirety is CASSPRRGGETQYF.

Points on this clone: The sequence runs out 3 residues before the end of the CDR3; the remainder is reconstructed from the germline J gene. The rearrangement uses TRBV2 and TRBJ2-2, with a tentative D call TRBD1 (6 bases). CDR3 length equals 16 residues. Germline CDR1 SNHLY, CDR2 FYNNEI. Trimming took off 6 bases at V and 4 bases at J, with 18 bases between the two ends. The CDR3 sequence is CASRPLWDIRTGELFF. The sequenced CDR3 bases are TGTGCCAGCAGACCGTTGTGGGACATTCGCACCGGGGAG.

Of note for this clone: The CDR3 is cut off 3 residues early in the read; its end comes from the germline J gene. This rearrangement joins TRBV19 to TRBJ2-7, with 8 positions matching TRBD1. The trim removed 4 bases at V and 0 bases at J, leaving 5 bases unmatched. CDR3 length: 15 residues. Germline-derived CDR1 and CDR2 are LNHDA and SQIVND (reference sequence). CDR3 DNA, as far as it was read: TGTGCCAGTAGTACTGGACAGGGAGGCTCCTACGAG. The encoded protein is CASSTGQGGSYE. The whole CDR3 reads CASSTGQGGSYEQYF. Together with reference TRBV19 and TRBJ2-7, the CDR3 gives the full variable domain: DGGITQSPKYLFRKEGQNVTLSCEQNLNHDAMYWYRQDPGQGLRLIYYSQIVNDFQKGDIAEGYSVSREKKESFPLTVTSAQKNPTAFYLCASSTGQGGSYEQYFGPGTRLTVT.

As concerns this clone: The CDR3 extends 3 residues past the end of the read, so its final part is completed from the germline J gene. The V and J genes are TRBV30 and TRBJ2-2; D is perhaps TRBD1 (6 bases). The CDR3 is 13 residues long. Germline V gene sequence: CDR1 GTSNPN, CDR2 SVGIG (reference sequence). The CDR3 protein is CAWSGQGNKKLFF. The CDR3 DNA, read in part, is TGTGCCTGGAGTGGGCAGGGGAATAAGAAG.

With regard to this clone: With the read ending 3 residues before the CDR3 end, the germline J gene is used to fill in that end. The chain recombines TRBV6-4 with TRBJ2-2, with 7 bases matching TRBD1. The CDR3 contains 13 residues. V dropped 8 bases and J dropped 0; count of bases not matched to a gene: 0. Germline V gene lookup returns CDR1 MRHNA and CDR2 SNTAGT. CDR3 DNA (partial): TGTGCCAGCGGGACAGCGAACACCGGGGAG. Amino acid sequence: CASGTANTGE. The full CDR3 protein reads CASGTANTGELFF.

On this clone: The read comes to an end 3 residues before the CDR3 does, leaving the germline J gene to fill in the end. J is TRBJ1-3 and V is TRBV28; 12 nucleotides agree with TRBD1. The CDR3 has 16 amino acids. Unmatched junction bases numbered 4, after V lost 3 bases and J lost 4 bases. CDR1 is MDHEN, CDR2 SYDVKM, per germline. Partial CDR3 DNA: TGTGCCAGCAGTTTTCCGGGACAGGGGGCCGGAAACACC. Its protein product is CASSFPGQGAGNT. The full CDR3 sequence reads CASSFPGQGAGNTIYF.

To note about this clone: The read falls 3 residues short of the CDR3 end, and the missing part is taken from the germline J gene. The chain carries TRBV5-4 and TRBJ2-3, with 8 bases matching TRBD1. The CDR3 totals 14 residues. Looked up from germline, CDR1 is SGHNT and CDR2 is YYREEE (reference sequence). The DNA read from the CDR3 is TGTGCCAGCAGCTTGGGACAGGGGCAAGAGACG. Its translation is CASSLGQGQET. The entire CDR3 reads CASSLGQGQETQYF. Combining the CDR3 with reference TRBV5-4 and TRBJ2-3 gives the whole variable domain ETGVTQSPTHLIKTRGQQVTLRCSSQSGHNTVSWYQQALGQGPQFIFQYYREEENGRGNFPPRFSGLQFPNYSSELNVNALELDDSALYLCASSLGQGQETQYFGPGTRLTVL.

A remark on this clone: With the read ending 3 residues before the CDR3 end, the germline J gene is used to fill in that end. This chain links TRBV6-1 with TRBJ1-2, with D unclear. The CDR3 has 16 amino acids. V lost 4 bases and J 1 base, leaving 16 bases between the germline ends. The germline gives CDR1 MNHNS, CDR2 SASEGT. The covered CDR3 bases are TGTGCCAGCAGTGCCAATCCTCGAACAGATAACTATGGC. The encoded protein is CASSANPRTDNYG. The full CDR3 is CASSANPRTDNYGYTF.

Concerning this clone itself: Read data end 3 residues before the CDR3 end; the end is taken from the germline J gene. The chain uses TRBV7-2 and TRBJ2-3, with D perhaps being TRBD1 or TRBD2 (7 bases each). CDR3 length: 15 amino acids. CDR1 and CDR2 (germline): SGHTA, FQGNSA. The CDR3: CASSLGGGSRETQYF. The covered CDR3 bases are TGTGCCAGCAGCTTAGGAGGGGGCTCGCGGGAGACG.

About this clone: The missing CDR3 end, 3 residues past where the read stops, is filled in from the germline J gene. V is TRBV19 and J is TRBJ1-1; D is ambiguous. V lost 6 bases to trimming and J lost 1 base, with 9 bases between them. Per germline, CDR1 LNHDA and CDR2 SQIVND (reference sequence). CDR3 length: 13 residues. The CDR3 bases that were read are TGTGCCAGTAGGGTCAGGCCGAACACTGAA. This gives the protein CASRVRPNTE. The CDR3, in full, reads CASRVRPNTEAFF.

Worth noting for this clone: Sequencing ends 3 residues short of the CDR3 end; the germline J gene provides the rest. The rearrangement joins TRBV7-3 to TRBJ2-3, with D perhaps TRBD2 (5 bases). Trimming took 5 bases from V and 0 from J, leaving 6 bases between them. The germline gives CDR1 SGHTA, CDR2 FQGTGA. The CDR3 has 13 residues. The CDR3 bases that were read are TGTGCCAGCAGCCGGACTAGCACAGATACG. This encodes CASSRTSTDT. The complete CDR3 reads CASSRTSTDTQYF.

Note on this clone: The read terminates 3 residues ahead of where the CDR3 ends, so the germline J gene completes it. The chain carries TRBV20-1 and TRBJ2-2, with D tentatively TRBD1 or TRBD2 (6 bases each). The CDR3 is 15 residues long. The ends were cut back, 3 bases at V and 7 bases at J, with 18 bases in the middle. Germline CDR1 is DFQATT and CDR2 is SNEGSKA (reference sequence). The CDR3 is CSARRTGLGGGELFF. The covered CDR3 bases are TGCAGTGCTAGGCGAACAGGGTTGGGAGGCGGGGAG.

The CDR3: CASSLERLGVNEQYF. CDR3 DNA, as far as it was read: TGTGCCAGCAGCTTAGAGAGACTAGGGGTGAACGAG. The gene calls are TRBV11-2 and TRBJ2-7, with D perhaps TRBD2 (6 bases). Read sequence stops 3 residues before the CDR3 end, and the germline J gene provides the missing end. Germline lookup yields CDR1 SGHAT and CDR2 FQNNGV. The V and J ends lost 0 bases and 5 bases respectively, with 14 bases between them. The CDR3 has 15 residues.

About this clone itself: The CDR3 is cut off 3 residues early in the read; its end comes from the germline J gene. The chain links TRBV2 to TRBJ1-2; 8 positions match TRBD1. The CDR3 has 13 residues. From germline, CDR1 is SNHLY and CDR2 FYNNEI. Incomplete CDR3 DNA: TGTGCCAGCAGGACAGGGGTCCCAGATACC. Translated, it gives CASRTGVPDT. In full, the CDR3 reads CASRTGVPDTYTF.

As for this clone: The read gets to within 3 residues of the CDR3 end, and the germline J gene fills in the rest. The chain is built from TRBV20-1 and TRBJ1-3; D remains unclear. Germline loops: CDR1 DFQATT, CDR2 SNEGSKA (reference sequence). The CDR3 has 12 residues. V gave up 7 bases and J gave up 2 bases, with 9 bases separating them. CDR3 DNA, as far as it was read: TGCAGTGTGATGGCGGCTGGAAACACC. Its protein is CSVMAAGNT. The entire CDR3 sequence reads CSVMAAGNTIYF.

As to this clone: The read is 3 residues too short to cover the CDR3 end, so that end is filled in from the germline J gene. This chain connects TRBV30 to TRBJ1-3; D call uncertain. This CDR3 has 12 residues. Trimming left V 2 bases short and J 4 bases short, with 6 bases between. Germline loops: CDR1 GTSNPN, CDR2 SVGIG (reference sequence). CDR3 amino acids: CAWSPGGNTIYF. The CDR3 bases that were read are TGTGCCTGGAGTCCAGGAGGAAACACC.

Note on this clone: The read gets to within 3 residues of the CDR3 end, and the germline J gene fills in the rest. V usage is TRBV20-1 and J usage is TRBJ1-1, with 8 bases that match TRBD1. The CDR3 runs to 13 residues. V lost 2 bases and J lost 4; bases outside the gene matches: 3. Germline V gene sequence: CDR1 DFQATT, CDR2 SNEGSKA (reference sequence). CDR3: CSARPDRGTEAFF. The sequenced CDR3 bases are TGCAGTGCTAGACCCGACAGGGGCACTGAA.